The 20 T cell receptor beta chains given below trace back to one sample, sequenced in a study of cytomegalovirus exposure and HLA in healthy donors. The PCR had 60 Vbeta and 13 Jbeta primers. Repertoires were generated with immunoSEQ multiplex PCR, while TCRdb's copy carries only in-frame clones and drops some. The data hold 150,000 to 200,000 clones, with over 60% observed a single time. The material sequenced was PBMCs. Receptors originate from a woman in her thirties or forties in good health and CMV-seronegative.

The V gene is TRBV7-8, the J gene TRBJ2-2; 14 nucleotides agree with TRBD2. The ends lost 3 bases at V and 6 bases at J; junction bases unmatched: 12. Looked up from germline, CDR1 is SGHVS and CDR2 is FQNEAQ. The CDR3 length is 19 residues. CDR3 nucleotide sequence: TGTGCCAGCAGCTTTGGACTAGCGGGAGGACTGGGGTGGCCCGGGGAGCTGTTTTTT. This sequence encodes CASSFGLAGGLGWPGELFF.

The CDR3 DNA reads as TGTGCCAGCAACGAGGGCCACTATGGCTACACCTTC. This sequence encodes CASNEGHYGYTF. V gene TRBV7-9 combines with J gene TRBJ1-2, with unresolved D. V lost 7 bases to trimming and J lost 3 bases, with 9 bases between them. Germline V gives CDR1 SEHNR, CDR2 FQNEAQ (reference sequence). The CDR3 runs to 12 residues.

The table lists this clone with a count of one. The chain recombines TRBV7-9 with TRBJ2-4, with D possibly matching TRBD1 (5 bases). Germline V gene sequence: CDR1 SEHNR, CDR2 FQNEAQ (reference sequence). V was cut by 5 bases and J by 9 bases, with 20 bases left in between. This CDR3 has 15 residues. CDR3 nucleotide sequence: TGTGCCAGCAGCCTGGACCAGGGATGGGGTAGCATTCAGTACTTC. It specifies CASSLDQGWGSIQYF. The full variable domain, rest sourced from reference TRBV7-9 and TRBJ2-4, is DTGVSQNPRHKITKRGQNVTFRCDPISEHNRLYWYRQTLGQGPEFLTYFQNEAQLEKSRLLSDRFSAERPKGSFSTLEIQRTEQGDSAMYLCASSLDQGWGSIQYFGAGTRLSVL.

V gene TRBV25-1 combines with J gene TRBJ2-1, with 8 bases aligning to TRBD1. CDR1 and CDR2 (germline): MGHDK, SYGVNS. The ends lost 5 bases at V and 6 bases at J; junction bases unmatched: 9. The CDR3 has 15 residues. CDR3 sequence: CASSWRQGAGNEQFF. CDR3 bases: TGTGCCAGCAGTTGGAGGCAGGGGGCCGGCAATGAGCAGTTCTTC. The full variable domain, in which reference TRBV25-1 and TRBJ2-1 provide the parts outside the CDR3, is EADIYQTPRYLVIGTGKKITLECSQTMGHDKMYWYQQDPGMELHLIHYSYGVNSTEKGDLSSESTVSRIRTEHFPLTLESARPSHTSQYLCASSWRQGAGNEQFFGPGTRLTVL.

The rearrangement links TRBV10-3 to TRBJ2-1, with 13 bases identical to TRBD2. The CDR3 length is 15 residues. Trimming took 11 bases from V and 0 from J; bases not matched to a gene: 4. Germline CDR1 and CDR2: ENHRY and SYGVKD. CDR3 amino acids: CASRTSGSSYNEQFF. The CDR3 nucleotides are TGTGCCTCAAGGACTAGCGGGAGCTCCTACAATGAGCAGTTCTTC.

This rearrangement joins TRBV4-3 to TRBJ2-1; D might be TRBD2 (5 bases). The CDR3 is 14 residues long. Per germline, CDR1 LGHNA and CDR2 YSLEER. With 0 bases removed from V and 7 bases from J, the gap between germline ends came to 10 bases. CDR3 coding DNA: TGCGCCAGCAGCCAAGAGTACGGGGTTAATGAGCAGTTCTTC. Protein product: CASSQEYGVNEQFF.

The chain has TRBV11-2 and TRBJ1-1; TRBD1 matches at 9 bases. The germline CDR1 and CDR2 sequences are SGHAT and FQNNGV. V dropped 5 bases and J dropped 3; count of bases not matched to a gene: 4. The CDR3 length is 14 residues. The CDR3 here is CASSTGTGYTEAFF. The CDR3 coding sequence is TGTGCCAGCAGCACCGGGACAGGGTACACTGAAGCTTTCTTT.

The chain has TRBV6-1 and TRBJ2-7; 7 bases are a match to TRBD2. The CDR3 covers 14 residues. Germline V lookup: CDR1 MNHNS, CDR2 SASEGT. Trimming took 6 bases from V and 6 from J; bases not matched to a gene: 11. The CDR3 reads CASRGGTTGSEQYV. The CDR3 DNA sequence: TGTGCCAGCAGGGGGGGGACTACTGGATCCGAGCAGTACGTC.

The chain carries TRBV5-1 and TRBJ1-4, with D possibly matching TRBD1 (6 bases). The CDR3 has 14 residues. Germline loops: CDR1 SGHRS, CDR2 YFSETQ. The germline V and J ends were trimmed by 4 bases and 5 bases, with 12 bases remaining between them. CDR3 region: CASSQNRDNEKLFF. The CDR3 DNA sequence: TGCGCCAGCAGCCAGAACAGGGACAATGAAAAACTGTTTTTT.

The chain combines TRBV13 with TRBJ2-1; 7 positions agree with TRBD2. Germline V CDR1 and CDR2: PRHDT, FYEKMQ (reference sequence). V was clipped by 4 bases and J by 10 bases; unmatched bases: 4. CDR3 length: 12 amino acids. Written as DNA, the CDR3 is TGTGCCAGCAGCTCTCTAGCGGCCGAGCAGTTCTTC. It encodes CASSSLAAEQFF.

The V gene is TRBV9, the J gene TRBJ2-1, with 7 bases matching TRBD1. J gave up 2 bases and V 4 bases, and 6 bases lay outside the gene matches. The CDR3 has 15 amino acids. From germline, CDR1 is SGDLS and CDR2 YYNGEE. The DNA of the CDR3 is TGTGCCAGCAGCCTCCGGGACAGCACCTACAATGAGCAGTTCTTC. Translated, it gives CASSLRDSTYNEQFF.

The chain recombines TRBV11-2 with TRBJ2-1; D not resolved. The V end lost 5 bases, the J end lost 7 bases, and 18 bases lay between the germline ends. The CDR3 is 15 amino acids. Germline CDR1 reads SGHAT; CDR2 reads FQNNGV. CDR3 protein: CASSEDSELRNEQFF. The CDR3 nucleotides read TGTGCCAGCAGCGAAGATTCTGAATTGCGGAATGAGCAGTTCTTC.

This sequence joins TRBV7-2 and TRBJ1-2; a weak D match, TRBD1 (6 bases). With 1 base removed from V and 3 bases from J, the gap between germline ends came to 12 bases. CDR1 SGHTA and CDR2 FQGNSA come from the germline V gene. This CDR3 comprises 15 residues. CDR3 loop: CASSLEGGADYGYTF. As DNA, the CDR3 is TGTGCCAGCAGCTTAGAAGGGGGAGCGGACTATGGCTACACCTTC.

The genes are TRBV5-6 and TRBJ2-3, with TRBD2 matching 8 bases. The trim removed 6 bases at V and 2 bases at J, leaving 11 bases unmatched. Germline assignment: CDR1 SGHDT and CDR2 YYEEEE. The CDR3 loop spans 16 amino acids. The CDR3 nucleotides are TGTGCCAGCAAGGGCGGGAGGCTTTCTTTCACAGATACGCAGTATTTT. Protein product: CASKGGRLSFTDTQYF.

V usage is TRBV10-3 and J usage is TRBJ2-1; 7 nucleotides line up with TRBD2. Germline CDR1 reads ENHRY; CDR2 reads SYGVKD. V lost 5 bases to trimming and J lost 10 bases; unmatched junction nucleotides: 11. The CDR3 sequence is 14 residues long. The CDR3 nucleotides are TGTGCCATCAGTTCCCCGGGACTAACTTCAGAGCAGTTCTTC. It yields the protein CAISSPGLTSEQFF.

V and J are TRBV9 and TRBJ2-1, with D perhaps TRBD2 (6 bases). Germline CDR1 and CDR2: SGDLS and YYNGEE. V was clipped by 4 bases and J by 9 bases, with 17 bases between them. The length of the CDR3 is 14 residues. In nucleotides, the CDR3 is TGTGCCAGCAGCTTCGGGACTCATGGCTCTGAGCAGTTCTTC. Residues: CASSFGTHGSEQFF.

The V and J genes are TRBV5-5 and TRBJ2-7, with 7 bases matching TRBD2. The CDR3 sequence is 16 residues long. V gave up 0 bases and J gave up 4 bases; unmatched junction bases: 10. Germline CDR1 reads SGHKS; CDR2 reads YYEKEE (reference sequence). This chain's CDR3 is CASSLGSVSAGYEQYV. CDR3 coding DNA: TGTGCCAGCAGCTTGGGGTCCGTCTCAGCGGGGTACGAGCAGTACGTC.

This clone occurred once. The V call is TRBV6-1, the J call TRBJ1-4; 9 nucleotides match TRBD1. Germline trimming cut 1 base from V and 11 bases from J; bases unmatched to any gene: 8. CDR3 length equals 15 residues. In germline, CDR1 is MNHNS, CDR2 SASEGT. CDR3 protein: CASSEGGQGGGKLFF. CDR3 nucleotide sequence: TGTGCCAGCAGTGAAGGGGGACAGGGAGGCGGGAAACTGTTTTTT.

The chain is built from TRBV10-3 and TRBJ2-7, with D possibly TRBD2 on 6 matching bases. The CDR3 sequence is 13 residues long. Germline lookup yields CDR1 ENHRY and CDR2 SYGVKD. V shed 10 bases and J shed 0 bases, with 13 bases lying between them. Here the CDR3 DNA reads TGTGCCACTACTAGCTCGAGCTCCTACGAGCAGTACGTC. It is translated as CATTSSSSYEQYV.

This rearrangement joins TRBV27 to TRBJ2-2, with a possible D match to TRBD1 (6 bases). Germline-derived CDR1 and CDR2 are MNHEY and SMNVEV (reference sequence). The CDR3 extends over 15 amino acids. Trimming pared 5 bases from V and 4 bases from J, leaving 14 bases between. This chain's CDR3 is CASSTLGTPTGELFF. In DNA, the CDR3 is TGTGCCAGCAGTACCCTCGGGACACCCACCGGGGAGCTGTTTTTT.